This passage covers 31 T cell receptor beta chains from one sample sequenced in a study of early T cells in non-severe SARS-CoV-2 infection. TCRdb re-called the 5' RACE reads with MiXCR, one entry per CDR3 protein. The sample yields about 76,000 distinct CDR3 sequences, 15% to 18% seen once. Sequences were obtained from whole blood. These receptors were collected from an adult who was a healthcare worker with PCR-confirmed SARS-CoV-2 infection or an uninfected control (not recorded which).

This clonotype came up a few times. The V and J genes are TRBV28 and TRBJ1-5; D is uncertain. V was cut by 3 bases and J by 7 bases, with 7 bases left in between. This CDR3 is built from 12 residues. Germline V gene data show CDR1 as MDHEN and CDR2 as SYDVKM. The CDR3 is CASSFADQPQHF. The CDR3 region has the DNA TGTGCCAGCAGTTTCGCGGACCAGCCCCAGCATTTT.

This clonotype was seen at least ten times. J is TRBJ1-2 and V is TRBV5-1, with 7 nucleotides matching TRBD1. This CDR3 spans 14 amino acids. With V trimmed by 2 bases and J by 4 bases, 5 bases remained unmatched. Germline V gene sequence: CDR1 SGHRS, CDR2 YFSETQ. This CDR3 reads CASSFLDRRYGYTF. The CDR3 DNA sequence: TGCGCCAGCAGCTTCTTGGACAGGCGCTATGGCTACACCTTC.

Worth noting for this clonotype: Sequence at one end of the junction differs from germline and may be a read error. In DNA form, the CDR3 reads TGTACCAGCAGCGACCCCCGGGACAGGACGTCCTACGAGCAGTACTTC. Its protein is CTSSDPRDRTSYEQYF. This chain links TRBV7-8 with TRBJ2-7, with TRBD1 matching over 8 bases. The length of the CDR3 is 16 residues. CDR1 and CDR2 (germline): SGHVS, FQNEAQ.

The chain is built from TRBV7-3 and TRBJ2-1, with TRBD1 as a possible D gene (6 bases). The CDR3 totals 15 residues. Trimming removed 5 bases at V and 0 bases at J, with 11 bases between. CDR1 is SGHTA and CDR2 is FQGTGA in the germline V gene. The CDR3 loop is CASSRDRISYNEQFF. CDR3 sequence (DNA): TGTGCCAGCAGCAGAGACAGGATCTCCTACAATGAGCAGTTCTTC.

This clonotype was recorded at least ten times. CDR3 region: CASTGRGPSNQPQHF. The CDR3 DNA reads TGTGCCAGCACCGGTCGGGGTCCTAGCAATCAGCCCCAGCATTTT. This chain uses TRBV6-1 with TRBJ1-5; D gene uncertain. Germline-derived CDR1 and CDR2 are MNHNS and SASEGT. This CDR3 has 15 amino acids. Trimming took off 7 bases at V and 0 bases at J, with 13 bases between the two ends.

This clonotype turned up a few times. CDR3 in amino acids: CSARKQYGTGIEAFF. CDR3 DNA: TGCAGTGCTCGTAAGCAATACGGGACAGGGATTGAAGCTTTCTTT. The chain combines TRBV20-1 with TRBJ1-1, with 9 bases matching TRBD1. Germline V gene data show CDR1 as DFQATT and CDR2 as SNEGSKA (reference sequence). The ends lost 5 bases at V and 7 bases at J; junction bases unmatched: 14. The CDR3 loop spans 15 amino acids.

This clonotype was picked up a small number of times. The CDR3 is CASSYSGGSSIQYF. The DNA for the CDR3 is TGTGCCAGCAGTTACTCGGGAGGGTCGAGCATTCAGTACTTC. The genes are TRBV6-5 and TRBJ2-4; 7 nucleotides match TRBD2. The CDR3 covers 14 residues. Germline CDR1 is MNHEY and CDR2 is SVGAGI. The V segment lost 0 bases and the J segment 9 bases; nucleotides outside the gene matches: 5.

This clonotype appeared many times. The chain recombines TRBV6-1 with TRBJ1-4, with 8 positions matching TRBD1. J lost 6 bases, V lost 6 bases, and 6 bases had no gene match. The V gene's germline CDR1 is MNHNS and CDR2 SASEGT. The CDR3 is 14 amino acids. The CDR3: CASRQLQGDEKLFF. The DNA of the CDR3 is TGTGCCAGCAGACAACTACAGGGGGATGAAAAACTGTTTTTT.

The gene calls are TRBV11-2 and TRBJ1-6; possible D gene TRBD1, 6 bases. Germline-derived CDR1 and CDR2 are SGHAT and FQNNGV. This CDR3 region has 15 residues. V lost 1 base, J lost 9 bases, and 13 bases lay in between. CDR3 nucleotides: TGTGCCAGCAGCTTAGCCCCGGGACACCTTTCACCCCTCCACTTT. It codes for CASSLAPGHLSPLHF.

The rearrangement joins TRBV18 to TRBJ1-2; 7 bases fit TRBD1. With V trimmed by 6 bases and J by 5 bases, 9 bases remained unmatched. This CDR3 has 14 amino acids. Germline CDR1 reads KGHSH; CDR2 reads LQKENI. The CDR3 spells CASSLTGISYGYTF. The CDR3 nucleotides read TGTGCCAGCTCTTTGACAGGGATCTCTTATGGCTACACCTTC.

This clonotype was observed many times. The chain carries TRBV7-2 and TRBJ2-3; D uncertain. Germline assignment: CDR1 SGHTA and CDR2 FQGNSA. The V and J ends lost 5 bases and 6 bases respectively, with 18 bases between them. The CDR3 is 15 amino acids. The CDR3: CASSDGFKILDTQYF. DNA for the CDR3: TGTGCCAGCAGCGATGGTTTTAAGATTCTGGATACGCAGTATTTT.

The V gene is TRBV29-1, the J gene TRBJ1-1; D is possibly TRBD1 (5 bases). There are 12 residues in the CDR3. Trimming took 2 bases from V and 4 from J, leaving 8 bases between them. Germline V CDR1 and CDR2: SQVTM, ANQGSEA. CDR3 sequence reads: CSVEQGPTEAFF. CDR3 in DNA: TGCAGCGTTGAACAGGGTCCCACTGAAGCTTTCTTT.

The J gene is TRBJ2-7, the V gene TRBV11-1; no clear D gene. Trimming left V 6 bases short and J 11 bases short, with 14 bases between. This CDR3 spans 11 amino acids. Germline V CDR1 and CDR2: SGHAT, FQDESV (reference sequence). DNA for the CDR3: TGTGCCAGCAGGGGGTACGGGCTTGAGTACTTC. This codes for CASRGYGLEYF.

Notes on this clonotype: A read error is likely, as this CDR3 ends without the conserved phenylalanine or tryptophan. V is TRBV19 and J is TRBJ2-3; 7 nucleotides align to TRBD1. This CDR3 has 15 residues. Trimming cost V 3 bases and J 4 bases; bases outside gene matches: 7. Per the germline V gene, CDR1 is LNHDA and CDR2 is SQIVND (reference sequence). The CDR3 loop reads CASSMGQLPSDTQYY. The CDR3 coding sequence is TGTGCCAGTAGTATGGGACAGTTGCCATCAGATACGCAGTATTAT.

The chain links TRBV6-5 to TRBJ1-1; weak D call: TRBD1 (5 bases). The V gene lost 7 bases and the J gene lost 3 bases, with 15 bases spanning the gap. Per the germline V gene, CDR1 is MNHEY and CDR2 is SVGAGI. There are 14 residues in the CDR3. CDR3 sequence (DNA): TGTGCCAGCACCCGTAGCCAGGGCTACACTGAAGCTTTCTTT. This sequence encodes CASTRSQGYTEAFF.

The chain has TRBV20-1 and TRBJ2-3; D gene unclear. V lost 5 bases to trimming and J lost 2 bases, with 5 bases between them. Germline V lookup: CDR1 DFQATT, CDR2 SNEGSKA (reference sequence). The CDR3 runs 11 residues. The CDR3 DNA follows: TGCAGTGCTGTCCCCACAGATACGCAGTATTTT. Encoded protein: CSAVPTDTQYF.

There are a few counts of this clonotype. The J gene is TRBJ2-2, the V gene TRBV7-3; D call uncertain. Between the trimmed V and J ends, which lost 5 bases and 4 bases, there was a span of 20 bases. CDR1 and CDR2 from the germline V gene are SGHTA and FQGTGA. The CDR3 has 17 amino acids. The CDR3 reads CASSPSPGKGGTGELFF. The CDR3 region has the DNA TGTGCCAGCAGCCCAAGCCCCGGCAAAGGCGGCACCGGGGAGCTGTTTTTT.

This clonotype appeared a few times. The V and J genes are TRBV2 and TRBJ2-2; TRBD1 matches 7 bases. The CDR3 length is 14 residues. V shed 6 bases, J shed 5 bases, and the junction held 6 bases outside the gene matches. Germline V CDR1 and CDR2: SNHLY, FYNNEI. CDR3 region: CASSDRVRTGELFF. The CDR3 region has the DNA TGTGCCAGCAGCGACAGGGTCCGTACCGGGGAGCTGTTTTTT.

The table lists this clonotype with a few counts. The CDR3 nucleotides are TGCGCCAGCAGCCAATCTTCAGGGCAGATGAACACTGAAGCTTTCTTT. It encodes CASSQSSGQMNTEAFF. The chain combines TRBV4-3 with TRBJ1-1; possibly TRBD1 for D (5 bases). V was shortened by 2 bases and J by 0 bases, with 13 bases between the two germline ends. The CDR3 sequence is 16 residues long. Germline V gene lookup returns CDR1 LGHNA and CDR2 YSLEER.

In its sample, this clonotype ranks as medium-sized. CDR3 in amino acids: CSVESDVNSGANVLTF. CDR3 nucleotides: TGCAGCGTTGAGTCGGACGTAAACTCTGGGGCCAACGTCCTGACTTTC. This chain connects TRBV29-1 to TRBJ2-6; D unclear. Germline CDR1 is SQVTM and CDR2 is ANQGSEA. Trimming shortened V by 3 bases and J by 0 bases, and 12 bases separated the two germline ends. This CDR3 spans 16 amino acids.

This clonotype was found many times. V is TRBV15 and J is TRBJ1-3; possible D gene TRBD1, 5 bases. This CDR3 has 15 amino acids. The germline V gene has CDR1 LNHNV and CDR2 YYDKDF (reference sequence). The germline V and J ends were trimmed by 0 bases and 9 bases, with 15 bases remaining between them. This CDR3 reads CATSRDQGRASTIYF. CDR3 in DNA: TGTGCCACCAGCAGAGATCAGGGACGGGCGAGCACCATATATTTT.

The table lists this clonotype with a few counts. The chain is built from TRBV28 and TRBJ2-1; D is unresolved. Per germline, CDR1 MDHEN and CDR2 SYDVKM. The CDR3 consists of 14 residues. Trimming stripped 3 bases from V and 1 base from J, with 7 bases between. The CDR3 protein is CASSLRRSYNEQFF. The DNA for the CDR3 is TGTGCCAGCAGTTTGAGACGGTCCTACAATGAGCAGTTCTTC.

The J gene is TRBJ2-3, the V gene TRBV30; TRBD2 agrees at 10 bases. V was pared by 4 bases and J by 0 bases, with 4 bases of the junction left unmatched. The CDR3 has 15 amino acids. The germline gives CDR1 GTSNPN, CDR2 SVGIG (reference sequence). CDR3 sequence reads: CAWKGLAVSTDTQYF. In DNA form, the CDR3 reads TGTGCCTGGAAAGGACTAGCGGTGAGCACAGATACGCAGTATTTT.

This rearrangement joins TRBV4-1 to TRBJ2-1; the match to TRBD2 covers 7 bases. Trimming cost V 0 bases and J 4 bases; bases outside gene matches: 12. Germline V gene lookup returns CDR1 MGHRA and CDR2 YSYEKL. This CDR3 is 18 amino acids long. CDR3 nucleotides: TGCGCCAGCAGCCAAGATCGTCGGACTAGTCAACTTTACAATGAGCAGTTCTTC. It specifies CASSQDRRTSQLYNEQFF.

The sample holds a few counts of this clonotype. The rearrangement uses TRBV7-3 and TRBJ2-1, with 13 nucleotides matching TRBD2. Germline CDR1 and CDR2: SGHTA and FQGTGA. This CDR3 is built from 16 residues. J was trimmed by 7 bases and V by 5 bases; bases with no gene match: 8. The CDR3 loop is CASSKGLAGVHNEQFF. The DNA of the CDR3 is TGTGCCAGCAGCAAAGGACTAGCGGGGGTCCATAATGAGCAGTTCTTC.

This rearrangement joins TRBV7-3 to TRBJ2-5; D call uncertain. Germline V lookup: CDR1 SGHTA, CDR2 FQGTGA. The CDR3 loop spans 12 amino acids. Trimming removed 6 bases at V and 5 bases at J, with 10 bases between. The CDR3 region is CASRFSSETQYF. In DNA, the CDR3 is TGTGCCAGCAGGTTCTCCTCCGAGACCCAGTACTTC.

The table lists this clonotype with a few counts. V is TRBV3-1 and J is TRBJ1-1; TRBD1 agrees at 7 bases. V dropped 2 bases and J dropped 5; count of bases not matched to a gene: 11. This CDR3 spans 16 amino acids. Germline V gene data show CDR1 as LGHDT and CDR2 as YNNKEL (reference sequence). The CDR3 reads CASSQPHRGLRTEAFF. The CDR3 DNA reads as TGTGCCAGCAGCCAACCTCACAGGGGACTGAGGACTGAAGCTTTCTTT.

This clonotype was seen a few times. The gene calls are TRBV6-1 and TRBJ2-5, with 7 bases fitting TRBD2. Trimming at V came to 4 bases and at J to 5 bases, leaving 4 bases not matched to a gene. This CDR3 is built from 13 residues. Per germline, CDR1 MNHNS and CDR2 SASEGT. The CDR3 region has the DNA TGTGCCAGCAGTGTTGGGGGGGTGGAGACCCAGTACTTC. It is translated as CASSVGGVETQYF.

The chain links TRBV19 to TRBJ1-3; D not certain. From germline, CDR1 is LNHDA and CDR2 SQIVND (reference sequence). The germline V and J ends were trimmed by 5 bases and 4 bases, with 12 bases remaining between them. The CDR3 is made up of 14 amino acids. The CDR3 is CASSQRTAGNTIYF. CDR3 coding DNA: TGTGCCAGTAGTCAACGGACTGCAGGAAACACCATATATTTT.

Notes on this clonotype: The junction differs from germline at one of its ends, possibly a read error. This rearrangement joins TRBV9 to TRBJ2-5; D is possibly TRBD1 (5 bases). Germline CDR1 and CDR2: SGDLS and YYNGEE. This CDR3 is 13 amino acids long. The CDR3 loop is CASSVGSTEAQYF. CDR3 DNA: TGTGCCAGCAGCGTAGGGTCGACAGAGGCCCAGTACTTC.

This clonotype was seen ten or more times. The chain employs TRBV7-3 and TRBJ2-2; 8 bases map to TRBD1. CDR1 and CDR2 (germline): SGHTA, FQGTGA. CDR3 length: 18 residues. The junction had 13 bases not matched to a gene; V was cut back by 2 bases and J by 5 bases. Written as DNA, the CDR3 is TGTGCCAGCAGCTTAGGGGACAGGCTCAAGGCCGGGACCGGGGAGCTGTTTTTT. It specifies CASSLGDRLKAGTGELFF.